Presented here are 5 T cell receptor beta chains from one specimen sequenced in a study of cytotoxic CD8 clonotypes in ibrutinib-treated CLL. Data came from immunoSEQ multiplex PCR; TCRdb stores just in-frame clones and leaves some out. The sample contains fewer than 400,000 clones, 67% of which appear only once. The source material was PBMCs, sampled after 36 months of ibrutinib treatment. Source of these receptors: a human donor with chronic lymphocytic leukemia.

The chain recombines TRBV27 with TRBJ2-7; 11 bases line up with TRBD1. CDR1 and CDR2 from the germline V gene are MNHEY and SMNVEV (reference sequence). Trimming at V came to 3 bases and at J to 7 bases, leaving 14 bases not matched to a gene. CDR3 size: 17 residues. CDR3 region: CASSLKLGTGGSGEQYF. CDR3 sequence (DNA): TGTGCCAGCAGTTTGAAGCTAGGGACAGGGGGTTCAGGGGAGCAGTACTTC.

The chain carries TRBV28 and TRBJ2-2, with D unclear. Deletions cut 5 bases from V and 1 base from J, with 11 bases between. CDR3 length: 15 amino acids. The germline gives CDR1 MDHEN, CDR2 SYDVKM. The CDR3 bases are TGTGCCAGCAGTCCCCGGACGGTGAACACCGGGGAGCTGTTTTTT. Translation: CASSPRTVNTGELFF.

The DNA of the CDR3 is TGTGCCAGCAGCTTAGGACCCCCCTACGAGCAGTACTTC. Protein sequence: CASSLGPPYEQYF. The chain uses TRBV7-3 and TRBJ2-7, with D unresolved. CDR3 length: 13 amino acids. Germline V lookup: CDR1 SGHTA, CDR2 FQGTGA. V dropped 2 bases and J dropped 2 bases, with 7 bases sitting between them.

V gene TRBV19 combines with J gene TRBJ1-5; TRBD1 matches at 8 bases. CDR3 length equals 15 residues. Germline-derived CDR1 and CDR2 are LNHDA and SQIVND (reference sequence). With 6 bases clipped from V and 5 bases from J, the junction kept 9 bases outside the gene matches. CDR3 residues: CASSVGQGSHQPQHF. For the CDR3, the DNA is TGTGCCAGTAGCGTTGGACAGGGTAGTCATCAGCCCCAGCATTTT.

The table lists this clone with a few counts. V and J are TRBV5-6 and TRBJ2-7, with a tentative D call TRBD1 (6 bases). V gave up 5 bases and J gave up 0 bases, with 9 bases separating them. The germline CDR1 and CDR2 sequences are SGHDT and YYEEEE. The CDR3 has 13 amino acids. In DNA form, the CDR3 reads TGTGCCAGCAGTTGGGACACCTCCTACGAGCAGTACTTC. Translation gives CASSWDTSYEQYF.